This TCR beta chain came from a study of T cell repertoires in cytomegalovirus infection (dated by TCRdb to between 2018 and 2021). Study-level background: Donor HLA type was relevant to the analysis, because carriage of CMV infection together with the matching HLA type was indicated by public TCR beta signatures. Results and caveats for the whole study, not just this receptor: The ex vivo response was dominated by HLA-C-restricted CMV-specific TCR beta clonotypes, which also provided the single most frequent clonotype in two of eight donors. In both this cohort and an independent cohort of 300 to 450 donors, the cumulative frequency of public TCR beta family members distinguished carriers of CMV infection plus the relevant HLA type.

This clonotype occurred many times. No antigen is known for it. Per-nucleotide qualities are absent, and no much larger clonotype sits a single base away. For sequencing, an Illumina HiSeq 1500 was employed. TCRdb trimmed the raw reads at Q25, called clones with MiXCR and kept productive beta chains. Records with the same CDR3 protein are collapsed into one entry carrying the most frequent genes and DNA. The sample profile shows around 210,000 distinct CDR3 sequences; roughly 6.5% of them were found once. In total, the top ten clones hold roughly 6% of the sample. The CDR3 contains 12 residues, cysteine and phenylalanine counted. Only the CDR3 region is kept as DNA, spanning 36 bases read in frame from base 1. V is shortened by 3 bases, J by 9 bases, and the region joining them spans 12 bases. The germline V gene (reference sequence) specifies DFQATT as CDR1 and SNEGSKA as CDR2.

Sequenced material: PBMCs. The TCR was taken from a human donor in good health (CMV status not recorded). Some clones in this sample may be carry-over from other donors' samples. The sequence is built from TRBV20-1 and TRBJ1-5, with the D gene call left open. At the DNA level, the sequence is TGCAGTGCTAGGGAGCCCTCGCGGCCCCAGCATTTT. Translation gives CSAREPSRPQHF.